Listed below are T cell receptor beta chains from one sample, sequenced in a study of blood T cell repertoires in COVID-19. The protocol was immunoSEQ multiplex PCR, while the TCRdb copy is restricted to in-frame clones and leaves out a portion. Of about 210,000 clones in the sample, less than 85% were seen once. The sequenced sample consisted of peripheral blood. All receptors come from a woman of 80 years or more with COVID-19, enrolled during active disease. Each CDR3 is given with its conserved first and last residue. Fields, in order: V gene, D gene, clone size, J gene, CDR3 DNA, CDR3 protein. The D gene is left open where the match is weak. Size is stated for part of the rows, as once, few or many counts, or as a class when the clone is expanded.

v_gene: TRBV6-1; d_gene: TRBD2; abundance: NA; j_gene: TRBJ2-3; CDR3nt: TGTGCCAGCAGTGAAGCTAGCGGGGGGGCCGGGGGGACGCAGTATTTT; CDR3aa: CASSEASGGAGGTQYF
v_gene: TRBV28; d_gene: TRBD2; abundance: NA; j_gene: TRBJ2-1; CDR3nt: TGTGCCACGATAAGGGGACTAGGGGTCGTGGGTGAGCAGTTCTTC; CDR3aa: CATIRGLGVVGEQFF
v_gene: TRBV2; d_gene: TRBD1; abundance: NA; j_gene: TRBJ1-4; CDR3nt: TGTGCCAGCCGAAGGATCAGGGCAGGGGGTGAAAAACTGTTTTTT; CDR3aa: CASRRIRAGGEKLFF
v_gene: TRBV3-1/TRBV3-2; d_gene: NA; abundance: NA; j_gene: TRBJ1-2; CDR3nt: TGTGCCAGCAGCCAGAGTAACTATGGCTACACCTTC; CDR3aa: CASSQSNYGYTF
v_gene: TRBV6-1; d_gene: TRBD1; abundance: NA; j_gene: TRBJ1-5; CDR3nt: TGTGCCAGCAGTGAAGACCGAGCAGGGGGTCGGTATCAGCCCCAGCATTTT; CDR3aa: CASSEDRAGGRYQPQHF
v_gene: TRBV24-1; d_gene: TRBD2; abundance: NA; j_gene: TRBJ2-1; CDR3nt: TGTGCCACCAGTGACCCCCATAGCGGGGCTACTAATGAGCAGTTCTTC; CDR3aa: CATSDPHSGATNEQFF
v_gene: TRBV5-5; d_gene: NA; abundance: once; j_gene: TRBJ1-1; CDR3nt: TGTGCCAGCAGCTTGGCGGGAGACACTGAAGCTTTCTTT; CDR3aa: CASSLAGDTEAFF
v_gene: TRBV7-2; d_gene: TRBD2; abundance: NA; j_gene: TRBJ2-7; CDR3nt: TGTGCCAGCAGCCCCGGAATGCTAGCGGGGGTGAGCGAGCAGTACTTC; CDR3aa: CASSPGMLAGVSEQYF
v_gene: TRBV3-1/TRBV3-2; d_gene: TRBD1; abundance: few; j_gene: TRBJ1-6; CDR3nt: TGTGCCAGCCGGAGGGGGCTAGATTCACCCCTCCACTTT; CDR3aa: CASRRGLDSPLHF
v_gene: TRBV18; d_gene: NA; abundance: NA; j_gene: TRBJ1-1; CDR3nt: TGTGCCAGCTCACCAGGCCTGAACACTGAAGCTTTCTTT; CDR3aa: CASSPGLNTEAFF
v_gene: TRBV28; d_gene: NA; abundance: NA; j_gene: TRBJ1-3; CDR3nt: TGTGCCAGCAATATTGGGGGGTCGGGCCCTTACTCTGGAAACACCATATATTTT; CDR3aa: CASNIGGSGPYSGNTIYF
v_gene: TRBV24-1; d_gene: NA; abundance: NA; j_gene: TRBJ2-5; CDR3nt: TGTGCCACCAGTGACCCGACTAGTTCCGGAGAGACCCAGTACTTC; CDR3aa: CATSDPTSSGETQYF
v_gene: TRBV5-1; d_gene: NA; abundance: NA; j_gene: TRBJ2-7; CDR3nt: TGCGCCAGCAGCTTGCCGGGTGGGGAGCAGTACTTC; CDR3aa: CASSLPGGEQYF
v_gene: TRBV6-4; d_gene: NA; abundance: NA; j_gene: TRBJ2-7; CDR3nt: TGTGCCAGCAGTGACTCTAAATTTTACAGCCCCTACGAGCAGTACTTC; CDR3aa: CASSDSKFYSPYEQYF
v_gene: TRBV4-1; d_gene: NA; abundance: NA; j_gene: TRBJ1-4; CDR3nt: TGCGCCAGCAGCCAAGAGGGGCGCTCTAATGAAAAACTGTTTTTT; CDR3aa: CASSQEGRSNEKLFF
v_gene: TRBV7-3; d_gene: NA; abundance: NA; j_gene: TRBJ2-5; CDR3nt: TGTGCCAGCAGCTTGGCGGGGAGCAGCGGAGAGACCCAGTACTTC; CDR3aa: CASSLAGSSGETQYF
v_gene: TRBV18; d_gene: TRBD2; abundance: NA; j_gene: TRBJ2-5; CDR3nt: TGTGCCAGCTCCGCCGTGGTGCGGGAGTCACAAGAGACCCAGTACTTC; CDR3aa: CASSAVVRESQETQYF
v_gene: TRBV4-1; d_gene: TRBD1; abundance: NA; j_gene: TRBJ1-5; CDR3nt: TGCGCCAGCAGCCAAGATCTGGGACAGATTTCTTTGGGCAATCAGCCCCAGCATTTT; CDR3aa: CASSQDLGQISLGNQPQHF
v_gene: TRBV5-1; d_gene: TRBD1; abundance: NA; j_gene: TRBJ2-3; CDR3nt: TGCGCCAGCAGCCCTGGGACAGCCTCCGGAGATACGCAGTATTTT; CDR3aa: CASSPGTASGDTQYF
v_gene: TRBV18; d_gene: TRBD1; abundance: NA; j_gene: TRBJ1-2; CDR3nt: TGTGCCAGCTCACCACCAGGGGGCGGTTATGGCTACACCTTC; CDR3aa: CASSPPGGGYGYTF
v_gene: TRBV5-1; d_gene: TRBD1; abundance: NA; j_gene: TRBJ2-7; CDR3nt: TGCGCCAGCAGCAACCTACAGGGGGCGTCTTACGAGCAGTACTTC; CDR3aa: CASSNLQGASYEQYF
v_gene: TRBV10-1; d_gene: NA; abundance: NA; j_gene: TRBJ2-3; CDR3nt: TGCGCCAGCAGTGAAAGGGGTGGTCCGCAGTATTTT; CDR3aa: CASSERGGPQYF
v_gene: TRBV12-3/TRBV12-4; d_gene: NA; abundance: NA; j_gene: TRBJ1-5; CDR3nt: TGTGCCAGCGGAGGCGGGGTAGGTCAGCCCCAGCATTTT; CDR3aa: CASGGGVGQPQHF
v_gene: TRBV2; d_gene: TRBD2; abundance: NA; j_gene: TRBJ2-2; CDR3nt: TGTGCCAGCGGGGGGGGCACCGGGGAGCTGTTTTTT; CDR3aa: CASGGGTGELFF
v_gene: TRBV6-1; d_gene: TRBD1; abundance: NA; j_gene: TRBJ2-7; CDR3nt: TGTGCCAGCAGTGAGCCCCGAGGACAGGGGTACTACGAGCAGTACTTC; CDR3aa: CASSEPRGQGYYEQYF
v_gene: TRBV4-1; d_gene: TRBD1; abundance: NA; j_gene: TRBJ1-5; CDR3nt: TGCGCCAGCAGCCAAGGGTATCGACAGGGAAGTCAGCCCCAGCATTTT; CDR3aa: CASSQGYRQGSQPQHF
v_gene: TRBV12-3/TRBV12-4; d_gene: NA; abundance: NA; j_gene: TRBJ2-3; CDR3nt: TGTGCCAGCAGGGAGGCCTCGGATACGCAGTATTTT; CDR3aa: CASREASDTQYF
v_gene: TRBV13; d_gene: NA; abundance: NA; j_gene: TRBJ1-1; CDR3nt: TGTGCCAGCAGCTTAGAGGCAGGCGGGGCGAACACTGAAGCTTTCTTT; CDR3aa: CASSLEAGGANTEAFF
v_gene: TRBV10-3; d_gene: NA; abundance: NA; j_gene: TRBJ2-1; CDR3nt: TGTGCCATCAGTGGGGCCACTCTTTATGAGCAGTTCTTC; CDR3aa: CAISGATLYEQFF
v_gene: TRBV10-3; d_gene: TRBD1; abundance: few; j_gene: TRBJ1-2; CDR3nt: TGTGCCATCAGTGAACAGGCGGGACAGGGGAATGGCTACACCTTC; CDR3aa: CAISEQAGQGNGYTF